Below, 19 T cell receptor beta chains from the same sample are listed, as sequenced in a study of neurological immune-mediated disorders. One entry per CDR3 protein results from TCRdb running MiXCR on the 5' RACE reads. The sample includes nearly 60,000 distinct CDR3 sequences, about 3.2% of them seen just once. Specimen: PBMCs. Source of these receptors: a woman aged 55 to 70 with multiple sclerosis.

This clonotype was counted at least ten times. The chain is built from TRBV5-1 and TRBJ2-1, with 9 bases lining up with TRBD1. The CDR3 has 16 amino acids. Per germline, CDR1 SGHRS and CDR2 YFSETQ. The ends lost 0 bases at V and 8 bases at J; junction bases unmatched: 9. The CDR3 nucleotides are TGCGCCAGCAGCTTGGGAGTGACAGGGGGAGTGGATGAGCAGTTCTTC. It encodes CASSLGVTGGVDEQFF.

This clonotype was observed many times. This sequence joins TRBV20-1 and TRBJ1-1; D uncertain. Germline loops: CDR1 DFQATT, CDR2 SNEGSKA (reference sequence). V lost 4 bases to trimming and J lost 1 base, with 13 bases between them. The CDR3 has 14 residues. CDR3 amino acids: CSATKWRANTEAFF. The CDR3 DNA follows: TGCAGTGCTACTAAGTGGAGGGCGAACACTGAAGCTTTCTTT.

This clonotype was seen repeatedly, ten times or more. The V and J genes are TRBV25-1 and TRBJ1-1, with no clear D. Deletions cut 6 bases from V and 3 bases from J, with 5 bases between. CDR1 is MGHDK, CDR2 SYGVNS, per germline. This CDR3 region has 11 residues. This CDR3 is CASRWDTEAFF. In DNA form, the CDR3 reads TGTGCCAGCAGGTGGGACACTGAAGCTTTCTTT.

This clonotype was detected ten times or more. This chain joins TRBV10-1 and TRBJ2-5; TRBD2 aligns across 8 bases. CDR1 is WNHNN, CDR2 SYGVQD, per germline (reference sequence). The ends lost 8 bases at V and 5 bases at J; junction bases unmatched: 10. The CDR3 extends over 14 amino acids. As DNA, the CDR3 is TGCGCCAGCTCTCGGACTAGCAAAGGCGAGACCCAGTACTTC. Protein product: CASSRTSKGETQYF.

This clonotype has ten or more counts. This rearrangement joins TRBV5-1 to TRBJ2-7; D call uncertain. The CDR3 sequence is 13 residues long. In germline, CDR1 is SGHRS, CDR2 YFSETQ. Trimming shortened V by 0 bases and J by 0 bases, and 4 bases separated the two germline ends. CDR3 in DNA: TGCGCCAGCAGCTTGGAGGCCTCCTACGAGCAGTACTTC. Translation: CASSLEASYEQYF.

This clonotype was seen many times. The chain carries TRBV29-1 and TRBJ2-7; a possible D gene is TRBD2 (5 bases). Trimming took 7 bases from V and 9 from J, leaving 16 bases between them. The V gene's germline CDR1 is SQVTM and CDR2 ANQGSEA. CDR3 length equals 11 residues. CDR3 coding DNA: TGCAGCGCCGAGACGGGGTCGGGGCAGTACTTC. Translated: CSAETGSGQYF.

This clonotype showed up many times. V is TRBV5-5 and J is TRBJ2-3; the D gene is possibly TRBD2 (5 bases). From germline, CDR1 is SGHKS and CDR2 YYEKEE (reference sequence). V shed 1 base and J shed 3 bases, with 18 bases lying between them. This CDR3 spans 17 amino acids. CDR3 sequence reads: CASSLRYLAYRTDTQYF. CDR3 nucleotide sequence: TGTGCCAGCAGCTTGCGGTATCTAGCTTATCGTACAGATACGCAGTATTTT.

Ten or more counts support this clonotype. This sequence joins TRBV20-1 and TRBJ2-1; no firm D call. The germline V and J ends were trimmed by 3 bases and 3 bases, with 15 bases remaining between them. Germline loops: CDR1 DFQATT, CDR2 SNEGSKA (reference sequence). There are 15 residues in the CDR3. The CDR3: CSASPPMESYNEQFF. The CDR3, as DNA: TGCAGTGCTAGCCCCCCAATGGAGAGCTACAATGAGCAGTTCTTC.

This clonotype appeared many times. DNA for the CDR3: TGTGCCAGCAGCTTAGCAGGAGGACGGACTGAAGCTTTCTTT. It encodes CASSLAGGRTEAFF. V is TRBV11-2 and J is TRBJ1-1; D remains ambiguous. The CDR3 loop spans 14 amino acids. CDR1 and CDR2 from the germline V gene are SGHAT and FQNNGV. Trimming took 1 base from V and 5 from J, leaving 11 bases between them.

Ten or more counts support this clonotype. The CDR3 region has the DNA TGTGCCAGCAGGGGATACTACGAGCAGTACTTC. Translation gives CASRGYYEQYF. This chain uses TRBV27 with TRBJ2-7, with D uncertain. V dropped 6 bases and J dropped 3 bases, with 6 bases sitting between them. Germline-derived CDR1 and CDR2 are MNHEY and SMNVEV (reference sequence). The CDR3 contains 11 residues.

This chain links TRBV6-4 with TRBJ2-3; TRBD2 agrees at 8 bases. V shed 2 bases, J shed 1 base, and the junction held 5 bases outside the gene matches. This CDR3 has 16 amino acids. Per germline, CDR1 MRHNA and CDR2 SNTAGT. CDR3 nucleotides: TGTGCCAGCAGTGACCAACGGGGGGGCGGCACAGATACGCAGTATTTT. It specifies CASSDQRGGGTDTQYF.

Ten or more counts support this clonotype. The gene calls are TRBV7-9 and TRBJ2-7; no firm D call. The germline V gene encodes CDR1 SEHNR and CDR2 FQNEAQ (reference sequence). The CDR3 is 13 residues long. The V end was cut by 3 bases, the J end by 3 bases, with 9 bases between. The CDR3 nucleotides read TGTGCCAGCAGCTTGGGTTCGGTCTACGAGCAGTACTTC. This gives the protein CASSLGSVYEQYF. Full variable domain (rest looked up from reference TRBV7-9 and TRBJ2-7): DTGVSQNPRHKITKRGQNVTFRCDPISEHNRLYWYRQTLGQGPEFLTYFQNEAQLEKSRLLSDRFSAERPKGSFSTLEIQRTEQGDSAMYLCASSLGSVYEQYFGPGTRLTVT.

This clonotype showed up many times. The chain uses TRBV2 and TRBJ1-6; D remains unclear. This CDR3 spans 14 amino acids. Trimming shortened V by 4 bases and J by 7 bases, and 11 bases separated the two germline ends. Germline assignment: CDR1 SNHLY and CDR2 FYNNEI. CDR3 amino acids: CASSVVFGNSPLHF. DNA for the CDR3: TGTGCCAGCAGTGTGGTTTTCGGAAATTCACCCCTCCACTTT.

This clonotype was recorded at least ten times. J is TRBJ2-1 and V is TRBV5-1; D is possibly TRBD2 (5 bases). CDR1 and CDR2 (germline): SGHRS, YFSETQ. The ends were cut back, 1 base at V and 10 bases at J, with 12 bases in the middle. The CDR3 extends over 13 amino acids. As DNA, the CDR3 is TGCGCCAGCAGCTTGACTAGGGCCCTAGAGCAGTTCTTC. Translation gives CASSLTRALEQFF.

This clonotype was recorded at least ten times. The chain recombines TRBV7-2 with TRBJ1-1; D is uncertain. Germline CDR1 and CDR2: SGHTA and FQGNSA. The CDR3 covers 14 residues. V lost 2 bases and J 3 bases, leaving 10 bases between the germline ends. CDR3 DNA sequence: TGTGCCAGCAGCTTAAGGTCCCTGGACACTGAAGCTTTCTTT. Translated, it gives CASSLRSLDTEAFF.

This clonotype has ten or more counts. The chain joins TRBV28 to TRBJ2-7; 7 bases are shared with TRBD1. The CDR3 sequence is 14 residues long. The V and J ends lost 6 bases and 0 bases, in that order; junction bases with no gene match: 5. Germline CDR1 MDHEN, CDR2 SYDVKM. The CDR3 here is CASRTGVSSYEQYF. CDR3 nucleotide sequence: TGTGCCAGCAGAACAGGGGTTTCCTCCTACGAGCAGTACTTC.

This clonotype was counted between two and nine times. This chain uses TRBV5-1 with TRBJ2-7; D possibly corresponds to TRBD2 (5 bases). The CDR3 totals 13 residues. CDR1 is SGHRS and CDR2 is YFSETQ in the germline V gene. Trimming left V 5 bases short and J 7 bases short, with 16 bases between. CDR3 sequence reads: CASSGSSSGEQYF. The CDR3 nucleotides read TGCGCCAGCAGTGGCAGCTCTTCGGGGGAGCAGTACTTC. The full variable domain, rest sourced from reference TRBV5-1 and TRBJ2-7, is KAGVTQTPRYLIKTRGQQVTLSCSPISGHRSVSWYQQTPGQGLQFLFEYFSETQRNKGNFPGRFSGRQFSNSRSEMNVSTLELGDSALYLCASSGSSSGEQYFGPGTRLTVT.

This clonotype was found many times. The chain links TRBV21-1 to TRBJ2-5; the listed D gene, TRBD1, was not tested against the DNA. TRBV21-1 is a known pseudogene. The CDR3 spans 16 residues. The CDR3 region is CASSQDRTGFQETQYF. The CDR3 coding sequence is TGTGCCAGCAGCCAAGACCGGACAGGGTTCCAGGAGACCCAGTACTTC.

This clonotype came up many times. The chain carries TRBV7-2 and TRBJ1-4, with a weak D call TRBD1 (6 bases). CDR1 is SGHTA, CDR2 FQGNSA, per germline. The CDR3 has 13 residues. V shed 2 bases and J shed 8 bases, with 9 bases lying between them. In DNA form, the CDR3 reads TGTGCCAGCAGCTTAACAGGGAGGGAAAAACTGTTTTTT. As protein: CASSLTGREKLFF.